This paragraph covers one T cell receptor (beta chain) sequence. This entry belongs to a study of technical replicates of blood from a few donors. The table came from immunoSEQ multiplex PCR; TCRdb's copy has only in-frame clones and leaves some out. Seen here are some 62,000 clones, 85% to 90% observed once, and the top ten hold 4.5% to 5.5%. The V gene lost 3 bases and the J gene lost 2 bases, with 10 bases spanning the gap. The CDR3 totals 14 residues. Germline values: CDR1 MNHNS, CDR2 SASEGT. Sequenced input: PBMCs. This sequence originates from a human donor in good health. Some clones in this sample may be carry-over from other donors' samples. V usage is TRBV6-1 and J usage is TRBJ1-2; D not resolved. The CDR3 is CASSDPVRNYGYTF. DNA for the CDR3: TGTGCCAGCAGTGATCCAGTTCGAAACTATGGCTACACCTTC.